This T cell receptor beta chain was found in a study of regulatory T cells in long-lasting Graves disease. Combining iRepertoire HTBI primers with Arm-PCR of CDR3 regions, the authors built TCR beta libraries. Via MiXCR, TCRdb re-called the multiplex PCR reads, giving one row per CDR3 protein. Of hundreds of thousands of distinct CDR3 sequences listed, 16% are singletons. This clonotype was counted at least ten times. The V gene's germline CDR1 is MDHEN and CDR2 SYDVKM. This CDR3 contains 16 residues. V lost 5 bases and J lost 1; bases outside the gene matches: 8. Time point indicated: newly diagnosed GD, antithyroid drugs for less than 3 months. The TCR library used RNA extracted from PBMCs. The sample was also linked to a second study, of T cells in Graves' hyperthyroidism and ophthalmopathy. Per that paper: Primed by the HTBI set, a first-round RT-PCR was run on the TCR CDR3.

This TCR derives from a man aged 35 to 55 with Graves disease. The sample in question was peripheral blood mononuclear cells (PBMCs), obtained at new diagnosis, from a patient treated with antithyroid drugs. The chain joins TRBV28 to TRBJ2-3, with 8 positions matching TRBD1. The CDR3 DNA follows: TGTGCCAGCAGTCAAGTCACAGGGGGAGGCACAGATACGCAGTATTTT. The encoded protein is CASSQVTGGGTDTQYF.